The clone carrying this T cell receptor beta chain has a handful of counts. Sequencing was performed with immunoSEQ multiplex PCR; in TCRdb, only in-frame clones are kept and a portion is missing. Of approximately 100,000 clones listed, 91% are singletons. This specimen comes from a study of T cell responses to AZD1222 COVID-19 vaccine. The CDR3 is 15 residues long. CDR1 is SGHTA and CDR2 is FQGNSA in the germline V gene. V was trimmed by 5 bases and J by 4 bases, leaving 14 bases between them. This sequence joins TRBV7-2 and TRBJ2-2, with D hard to call. This receptor was identified in an adult in good health. Sequences were derived from peripheral blood, sampled on day 0 of AZD1222 vaccination. As DNA, the CDR3 is TGTGCCAGCAGCCCTGGATTACCAACCACCGGGGAGCTGTTTTTT. It codes for CASSPGLPTTGELFF.